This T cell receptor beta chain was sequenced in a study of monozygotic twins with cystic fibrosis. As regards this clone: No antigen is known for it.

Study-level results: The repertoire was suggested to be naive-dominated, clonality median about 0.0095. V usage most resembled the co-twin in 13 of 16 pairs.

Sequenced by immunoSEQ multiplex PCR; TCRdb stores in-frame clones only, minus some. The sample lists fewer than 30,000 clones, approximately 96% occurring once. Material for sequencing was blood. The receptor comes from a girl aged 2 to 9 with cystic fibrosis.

In DNA form, the CDR3 reads TGTGCCAGTAGGGGGACAAGCGAAAACATTCAGTACTTC. Residues: CASRGTSENIQYF. The chain joins TRBV19 to TRBJ2-4; D is possibly TRBD1 (6 bases). The V gene lost 6 bases and the J gene lost 5 bases, with 11 bases spanning the gap. The length of the CDR3 is 13 residues. Germline loops: CDR1 LNHDA, CDR2 SQIVND (reference sequence). Based on the CDR3 plus reference TRBV19 and TRBJ2-4, the full variable domain is DGGITQSPKYLFRKEGQNVTLSCEQNLNHDAMYWYRQDPGQGLRLIYYSQIVNDFQKGDIAEGYSVSREKKESFPLTVTSAQKNPTAFYLCASRGTSENIQYFGAGTRLSVL.